Following are 20 T cell receptor beta chains from one sample sequenced in a study of tumor and adjacent non-tumor tissue in lung cancer. No cell sorting was done before RNA was extracted from the tissue. TCRbeta libraries were built with three rounds of nested PCR, modified from ARM-PCR. MiXCR, applied by TCRdb to the multiplex PCR reads, yields one record per CDR3 protein. Here the sample spans 65,000 to 90,000 distinct CDR3 sequences, around 70% being singletons. The specimen sequenced was lung tumor tissue. Every receptor here comes from a woman aged 70 to 79 with non-small cell lung cancer.

With respect to this clonotype: The junction shows a germline mismatch at one end, possibly a read error. The chain couples TRBV6-5 to TRBJ2-5, with 10 bases identical to TRBD2. The germline V gene encodes CDR1 MNHEY and CDR2 SVGAGI. CDR3 length equals 16 residues. The CDR3: CASSRGLAAPKEAHYF. The CDR3, as DNA: TGTGCCAGCAGTCGCGGACTAGCGGCGCCCAAAGAGGCCCATTACTTC.

Turning to this clonotype: A read error is possible here, since a much larger clone lies one base away. The V call is TRBV28, the J call TRBJ2-4; D gene unclear. The CDR3 extends over 15 amino acids. Trimming stripped 3 bases from V and 6 bases from J, with 15 bases between. Looked up from germline, CDR1 is MDHEN and CDR2 is SYDVKM. CDR3 coding DNA: TGTGCCAGCAGTTTGAATGTCGTTAGTAGAAACATTCAGTACTTC. It codes for CASSLNVVSRNIQYF.

A remark on this clonotype: Relative to the germline gene, one junction end is altered; a read error may explain this. The V and J genes are TRBV20-1 and TRBJ1-2; D is possibly TRBD1 (6 bases). The CDR3 runs 17 residues. From germline, CDR1 is DFQATT and CDR2 SNEGSKA (reference sequence). CDR3 sequence reads: CSASGSGGARVNYGYTF. The CDR3 region has the DNA TGCAGTGCTAGCGGCAGTGGGGGGGCTCGGGTTAACTATGGTTACACCTTC.

This chain uses TRBV6-6 with TRBJ1-1; maybe TRBD1 (5 bases). The CDR3 extends over 16 amino acids. Trimming removed 0 bases from V and 4 bases from J, with 15 bases in between. CDR1 and CDR2 from the germline V gene are MNHNY and SVGAGI (reference sequence). CDR3 in amino acids: CASSYSRSGRFTEAFF. CDR3 nucleotide sequence: TGTGCCAGCAGTTACTCGAGGTCGGGACGTTTCACTGAAGCTTTCTTT.

Remarks on this clonotype: A much bigger clone sits one base away, suggesting this may be a read error. Since the CDR3 does not end with the conserved phenylalanine or tryptophan, this likely comes from a read error. The chain recombines TRBV24-1 with TRBJ2-2; TRBD2 aligns across 9 bases. With V trimmed by 2 bases and J by 6 bases, 9 bases remained unmatched. In germline, CDR1 is KGHDR, CDR2 SFDVKD. The CDR3 has 17 amino acids. The CDR3 sequence: CATSDSRLAGGPGELFL. DNA of the CDR3: TGTGCCACCAGTGATTCAAGGCTCGCGGGAGGGCCCGGGGAGCTGTTTCTT.

The rearrangement links TRBV28 to TRBJ2-2; TRBD2 agrees at 10 bases. Germline trimming cut 4 bases from V and 4 bases from J; bases unmatched to any gene: 12. CDR1 is MDHEN, CDR2 SYDVKM, per germline. The CDR3 runs to 18 residues. DNA for the CDR3: TGTGCCAGCAGTTCCCCTTGGGTAGCGGGAGGACCCACCGGGGAGCTGTTTTTT. Its protein is CASSSPWVAGGPTGELFF.

Regarding this clonotype: The junction differs from germline at one of its ends, possibly a read error. The chain joins TRBV10-3 to TRBJ2-5; 8 bases are a match to TRBD1. This CDR3 contains 14 residues. From germline, CDR1 is ENHRY and CDR2 SYGVKD. Here the CDR3 reads CVISESVQGETLYF. The CDR3 DNA is TGTGTCATCAGTGAGTCAGTACAGGGGGAGACCCTGTACTTC.

This clonotype was seen just once. This clone may be a read error of a much larger clone one base away. The chain has TRBV28 and TRBJ2-4, with D possibly being TRBD1 (5 bases). The V gene's germline CDR1 is MDHEN and CDR2 SYDVKM. This CDR3 is 13 amino acids long. V lost 2 bases and J lost 13, with 15 bases in between. CDR3 DNA sequence: TGTGCCAGCAGTTTAGTCCAGGGCGCGGTGCAGTACTTC. Its translation: CASSLVQGAVQYF.

This clonotype was seen just once. Germline is not matched at one junction end, which may reflect a read error. This chain links TRBV12-3 or TRBV12-4 with TRBJ1-1, with a possible D match to TRBD1 (6 bases). CDR3 length equals 14 residues. The CDR3 region is CASSQTGTDNEAFF. The DNA for the CDR3 is TGTGCGAGCAGCCAAACAGGGACGGACAATGAAGCTTTCTTT.

This clonotype showed up many times. The chain recombines TRBV6-1 with TRBJ2-2, with 9 bases aligning to TRBD1. The CDR3 loop spans 14 amino acids. Looked up from germline, CDR1 is MNHNS and CDR2 is SASEGT. Germline trimming cut 5 bases from V and 3 bases from J; bases unmatched to any gene: 1. The CDR3 sequence: CASSRTGDTGELFF. The CDR3 region has the DNA TGTGCCAGCAGTCGGACAGGGGACACCGGGGAGCTGTTTTTT.

This clonotype has ten or more counts. The rearrangement joins TRBV6-5 to TRBJ1-2, with TRBD1 matching 10 bases. The V segment lost 4 bases and the J segment 4 bases; nucleotides outside the gene matches: 9. This CDR3 is 16 amino acids long. CDR1 is MNHEY, CDR2 SVGAGI, per germline. CDR3 region: CASSSHQGQGSYGYTF. CDR3 bases: TGTGCCAGCAGTTCCCACCAGGGACAGGGGAGCTATGGCTACACCTTC.

Details on this clonotype: A much larger clone lies a single base off, so this may be a read error. The CDR3 does not end in the conserved phenylalanine or tryptophan, so this is likely a read error. The genes are TRBV12-3 or TRBV12-4 and TRBJ2-1, with 8 bases matching TRBD2. V shed 3 bases, J shed 4 bases, and the junction held 2 bases outside the gene matches. The CDR3 extends over 14 amino acids. Here the CDR3 DNA reads TGTGCCAGCAGTTTCGGGGGGGGGTACAATGAGCAGTTCTTA. Translation: CASSFGGGYNEQFL.

Points on this clonotype: At one boundary the junction diverges from the germline segment, which might be a read error. The chain has TRBV28 and TRBJ2-7; D ambiguous. This CDR3 has 13 amino acids. Germline V gives CDR1 MDHEN, CDR2 SYDVKM. CDR3 sequence: CTSTFGLTYEQYF. The CDR3 DNA follows: TGTACCAGCACTTTTGGCTTAACCTACGAGCAGTACTTC.

A word on this clonotype: Germline is not matched at one junction end, which may reflect a read error. The chain combines TRBV4-1 with TRBJ2-7; no definite D call. The CDR3 has 15 amino acids. The germline CDR1 and CDR2 sequences are MGHRA and YSYEKL. The CDR3 coding sequence is TGCGCCAGCAGCCAAGGGAGCAGGACCCTCAACGAGCGGTACTTC. It codes for CASSQGSRTLNERYF.

As to this clonotype: This may be a read error: a much more frequent sequence differs by one nucleotide. This chain connects TRBV5-1 to TRBJ1-5; D is unresolved. The CDR3 length is 11 residues. Germline V gene data show CDR1 as SGHRS and CDR2 as YFSETQ. CDR3 nucleotides: TGCGCCGGCAGCTGTACTCAGCCCCAGCATTTT. It specifies CAGSCTQPQHF.

To note about this clonotype: The junction shows a germline mismatch at one end, possibly a read error. The CDR3 DNA follows: TGTGCTAGCAGCGAACCTCGGGGGGATGAGCTGTTCTTC. Translation: CASSEPRGDELFF. V gene TRBV6-1 combines with J gene TRBJ2-1, with 7 bases lining up with TRBD2. The CDR3 runs to 13 residues. CDR1 is MNHNS, CDR2 SASEGT, per germline.

As for this clonotype: A much larger clone differs by one base, so this may be a read error. CDR3 protein: CAITEWGTTPDNTEAFF. The DNA of the CDR3 is TGTGCCATCACCGAATGGGGTACGACACCCGACAACACTGAAGCTTTCTTT. The chain couples TRBV7-8 to TRBJ1-1; D is uncertain. The CDR3 covers 17 residues. The V gene's germline CDR1 is SGHVS and CDR2 FQNEAQ. Deletions cut 10 bases from V and 2 bases from J, with 26 bases between.

This clonotype was counted ten times or more. This CDR3 reads CSARRRDKVGNEQFF. Written as DNA, the CDR3 is TGCAGTGCTAGGAGGCGGGATAAGGTGGGGAATGAGCAGTTCTTC. V gene TRBV20-1 combines with J gene TRBJ2-1, with a tentative D call TRBD2 (6 bases). The ends were cut back, 3 bases at V and 7 bases at J, with 19 bases in the middle. Germline assignment: CDR1 DFQATT and CDR2 SNEGSKA (reference sequence). The CDR3 covers 15 residues.

This clonotype was detected many times. This rearrangement joins TRBV14 to TRBJ2-7; TRBD2 is a possible D gene (6 bases). With 4 bases removed from V and 2 bases from J, the gap between germline ends came to 15 bases. This CDR3 comprises 15 residues. In germline, CDR1 is SGHDN, CDR2 FVKESK. The DNA of the CDR3 is TGTGCCAGCAGCCCCTTTTCGGGAGACACCTACGAGCAGTACTTC. Translating it yields CASSPFSGDTYEQYF.

The J gene is TRBJ2-7, the V gene TRBV12-3 or TRBV12-4, with 7 bases identical to TRBD2. V lost 7 bases, J lost 1 base, and 13 bases stayed unmatched. This CDR3 has 16 amino acids. This CDR3 reads CASTLVGGLRSYEQYF. The CDR3 DNA reads TGTGCCAGCACTCTAGTGGGGGGGTTGCGTTCCTACGAGCAGTACTTC.